Given below is one TCR beta chain in context. The antigen is not known. Primers included in the PCR were 60 Vbeta and 13 Jbeta primers. Only in-frame clones appear in the TCRdb table, and some are missing; sequencing was by immunoSEQ multiplex PCR. The repertoire consists of around 200,000 clones, with roughly four fifths occurring once and the leading ten covering approximately 2%. This entry comes from a study of cytomegalovirus exposure and HLA in healthy donors. Study-level results: CMV antigen specificity of three CMV-associated chains was confirmed in vitro.

The CDR3 loop spans 13 amino acids. CDR1 and CDR2 (germline): LNHDA, SQIVND (reference sequence). Trimming cost V 10 bases and J 3 bases; bases outside gene matches: 4. J is TRBJ2-7 and V is TRBV19; TRBD2 matches at 12 bases. The sequence was collected from a young man in good health and CMV-seronegative. Sequencing was carried out using PBMCs. In nucleotides, the CDR3 is TGTGCCACCAGACTAGCGGGAGACTACGAGCAGTACTTC. It translates to CATRLAGDYEQYF.